What follows are 16 T cell receptor beta chains derived from one specimen sequenced in a study of T cell repertoires in breast cancer. A second nested PCR with blocking oligonucleotides suppressed unpaired genes. TCRdb passed the emulsion pairing reads through MiXCR, listing each CDR3 protein once. The sample carries roughly 40,000 distinct CDR3 sequences, 45% recorded once. Primers covering all TCR V genes were used in emulsion RT-PCR on CD8+ T cells. The specimen was CD8+ T cells. The receptors stem from a pool of human donors with breast cancer or a healthy control (not recorded which).

In its sample, this clonotype was seen a few times. The chain employs TRBV7-8 and TRBJ1-5; no clear D. CDR3 size: 15 residues. Trimming removed 0 bases at V and 2 bases at J, with 8 bases between. Germline V gene lookup returns CDR1 SGHVS and CDR2 FQNEAQ. The CDR3 here is CASSLALGGNQPQHF. The DNA of the CDR3 is TGTGCCAGCAGCTTAGCGCTCGGGGGCAATCAGCCCCAGCATTTT.

In the case of this clonotype: A read error may account for a junction end that differs from germline. The chain recombines TRBV14 with TRBJ1-1; no reliable D call. CDR1 is SGHDN and CDR2 is FVKESK in the germline V gene. The CDR3 sequence is 18 residues long. The DNA of the CDR3 is TGTGCCAGCAGCCAAGTCGCCCCACGGAGCCACATGAACACTGAAGTTTTCTTT. It yields the protein CASSQVAPRSHMNTEVFF.

This chain joins TRBV20-1 and TRBJ2-1; D not resolved. Germline V CDR1 and CDR2: DFQATT, SNEGSKA (reference sequence). The CDR3 length is 14 residues. V was pared by 5 bases and J by 0 bases, with 11 bases between. In DNA, the CDR3 is TGCAGTGCTCAACCGGAGAACTCCTACAATGAGCAGTTCTTC. This sequence encodes CSAQPENSYNEQFF.

Notes on this clonotype: A read error may account for a junction end that differs from germline. The J gene is TRBJ2-7, the V gene TRBV27; a weak D match, TRBD2 (5 bases). This CDR3 contains 14 residues. Germline loops: CDR1 MNHEY, CDR2 SMNVEV (reference sequence). CDR3 amino acids: CASSLGGPSYKQYF. CDR3 coding DNA: TGTGCCAGCAGTTTAGGAGGACCCTCCTACAAGCAGTACTTC.

The chain joins TRBV20-1 to TRBJ2-5; 7 bases fit TRBD2. The CDR3 runs 14 residues. V dropped 4 bases and J dropped 1; count of bases not matched to a gene: 6. Germline loops: CDR1 DFQATT, CDR2 SNEGSKA (reference sequence). The CDR3 region has the DNA TGCAGTGCTATCGGAGCGGGAACCCAAGAGACCCAGTACTTC. Translation: CSAIGAGTQETQYF.

This clonotype occurred many times. V is TRBV20-1 and J is TRBJ2-5, with D tentatively TRBD2 (6 bases). The CDR3 is 15 amino acids. V lost 0 bases and J 2 bases, leaving 13 bases between the germline ends. Per germline, CDR1 DFQATT and CDR2 SNEGSKA (reference sequence). CDR3 in amino acids: CSAREGGPLQETQYF. CDR3 DNA sequence: TGCAGTGCTAGAGAGGGGGGTCCTTTACAAGAGACCCAGTACTTC.

V and J are TRBV20-1 and TRBJ2-5, with TRBD2 matching 10 bases. Germline-derived CDR1 and CDR2 are DFQATT and SNEGSKA (reference sequence). The CDR3 runs to 18 residues. V shed 3 bases and J 0 bases; nucleotides not matched to a gene: 13. CDR3 residues: CSASESLAGASYQETQYF. DNA for the CDR3: TGCAGTGCTAGTGAAAGTCTAGCGGGGGCCTCGTACCAAGAGACCCAGTACTTC.

The genes are TRBV20-1 and TRBJ2-3; 9 bases agree with TRBD1. The ends lost 3 bases at V and 4 bases at J; junction bases unmatched: 11. The CDR3 consists of 16 residues. From germline, CDR1 is DFQATT and CDR2 SNEGSKA (reference sequence). This CDR3 reads CSASSSGQGNADTQYF. The CDR3 bases are TGCAGTGCTAGCTCTTCGGGACAGGGTAATGCAGATACGCAGTATTTT.

The chain employs TRBV12-3 or TRBV12-4 and TRBJ1-5; tentatively, D is TRBD1 (6 bases). V lost 2 bases, J lost 9 bases, and 14 bases lay in between. This CDR3 is built from 14 residues. For the CDR3, the DNA is TGTGCCAGCAGTTTATCAGTAGGAGGGGGGCCCCAGCATTTT. Its translation: CASSLSVGGGPQHF.

DNA for the CDR3: TGTGCCACCAGCAGCGTGGGACAGGATTTGAACACTGAAGCTTTCTTT. This translates into CATSSVGQDLNTEAFF. The chain links TRBV15 to TRBJ1-1; 8 bases match TRBD1. J lost 0 bases, V lost 3 bases, and 6 bases had no gene match. Germline V gene data show CDR1 as LNHNV and CDR2 as YYDKDF (reference sequence). The CDR3 consists of 16 residues.

The J gene is TRBJ2-1, the V gene TRBV20-1; 11 positions agree with TRBD2. This CDR3 region has 15 residues. Germline lookup yields CDR1 DFQATT and CDR2 SNEGSKA (reference sequence). With 5 bases clipped from V and 1 base from J, the junction kept 4 bases outside the gene matches. The CDR3 coding sequence is TGCAGTGCTCCTCGACTAGCGGGATCCTACAATGAGCAGTTCTTC. Amino acids: CSAPRLAGSYNEQFF.

Comments on this clonotype: A much larger clone lies one base from this, so it may be a read error. The rearrangement uses TRBV28 and TRBJ1-1; no definite D call. Trimming took off 6 bases at V and 4 bases at J, with 6 bases between the two ends. The CDR3 is 11 residues long. The germline gives CDR1 MDHEN, CDR2 SYDVKM. The CDR3, as DNA: TGTGCCAGCAGAGGCCTCACTGAAGCTTTCTTT. Its protein is CASRGLTEAFF. The full variable domain, with the rest looked up from reference TRBV28 and TRBJ1-1, is DVKVTQSSRYLVKRTGEKVFLECVQDMDHENMFWYRQDPGLGLRLIYFSYDVKMKEKGDIPEGYSVSREKKERFSLILESASTNQTSMYLCASRGLTEAFFGQGTRLTVV.

This clonotype was observed a few times. This chain uses TRBV20-1 with TRBJ2-2, with 15 bases aligning to TRBD2. Looked up from germline, CDR1 is DFQATT and CDR2 is SNEGSKA (reference sequence). The CDR3 loop spans 15 amino acids. V lost 3 bases and J lost 5; bases outside the gene matches: 1. The CDR3 DNA reads TGCAGTGCTAGGGGGACTAGCGGGAGGACCGGGGAGCTGTTTTTT. This translates into CSARGTSGRTGELFF.

This chain connects TRBV9 to TRBJ2-3; D may be TRBD2 (6 bases). Germline V gives CDR1 SGDLS, CDR2 YYNGEE. The germline V and J ends were trimmed by 4 bases and 4 bases, with 13 bases remaining between them. The CDR3 covers 14 residues. The CDR3 loop is CASSPRGRADTQYF. The DNA for the CDR3 is TGTGCCAGCAGCCCGCGGGGTAGGGCAGATACGCAGTATTTT.

This clonotype occurred a few times. The chain carries TRBV2 and TRBJ1-5; TRBD1 is a possible D gene (6 bases). This CDR3 spans 14 amino acids. V lost 7 bases to trimming and J lost 6 bases, with 16 bases between them. Germline CDR1 is SNHLY and CDR2 is FYNNEI. The DNA for the CDR3 is TGTGCCAGCAAACAGGGCCGGGGGAGTCAGCCCCAGCATTTT. This encodes CASKQGRGSQPQHF. Together with reference TRBV2 and TRBJ1-5, the CDR3 gives the full variable domain: EPEVTQTPSHQVTQMGQEVILRCVPISNHLYFYWYRQILGQKVEFLVSFYNNEISEKSEIFDDQFSVERPDGSNFTLKIRSTKLEDSAMYFCASKQGRGSQPQHFGDGTRLSIL.

V and J are TRBV27 and TRBJ1-2; 7 bases are shared with TRBD1. Germline V gives CDR1 MNHEY, CDR2 SMNVEV (reference sequence). The CDR3 extends over 17 amino acids. V trimming: 0 bases; J trimming: 4 bases; junction bases outside the gene matches: 11. Written as DNA, the CDR3 is TGTGCCAGCAGTTTATCAGCCGTGACAGGGCTTTCCTATGGCTACACCTTC. It encodes CASSLSAVTGLSYGYTF.